The 31 T cell receptor beta chains presented below share a single source sample, sequenced in a study of OX40 agonist ivuxolimab in advanced cancers. Clones were sequenced by immunoSEQ multiplex PCR, and TCRdb holds only the in-frame ones, with some missing. The top ten clones hold about 10% of a sample with roughly 81,000 clones, around 94% of them seen once. Sequences were derived from CD4+ or CD8+ T cells sorted from blood, sampled in a trial of the OX40 agonist ivuxolimab. The receptor set was obtained from an adult with an advanced solid tumor such as melanoma, head and neck, liver or kidney cancer.

V usage is TRBV11-2 and J usage is TRBJ2-1; TRBD2 matches at 12 bases. The trim removed 5 bases at V and 2 bases at J, leaving 4 bases unmatched. The CDR3 runs 16 residues. CDR1 SGHAT and CDR2 FQNNGV come from the germline V gene. Written as DNA, the CDR3 is TGTGCCAGCAGCACGGGACTAGCGGGTCCCTACAATGAGCAGTTCTTC. Translated, it gives CASSTGLAGPYNEQFF.

This chain joins TRBV11-2 and TRBJ1-4, with D maybe TRBD1 (5 bases). The CDR3 runs to 16 residues. Germline values: CDR1 SGHAT, CDR2 FQNNGV. Trimming stripped 1 base from V and 5 bases from J, with 14 bases between. The CDR3 coding sequence is TGTGCCAGCAGCTTAGGTTATACGGGGGGAAATGAAAAACTGTTTTTT. It specifies CASSLGYTGGNEKLFF.

The V and J genes are TRBV29-1 and TRBJ2-1; 10 bases align to TRBD2. The V and J ends lost 3 bases and 4 bases, in that order; junction bases with no gene match: 6. CDR1 is SQVTM and CDR2 is ANQGSEA in the germline V gene. CDR3 size: 15 residues. In DNA, the CDR3 is TGCAGCGTTGACCTAGCGGGAGCGGGTTACAATGAGCAGTTCTTC. Translation: CSVDLAGAGYNEQFF.

The gene calls are TRBV5-3 and TRBJ2-1, with 11 bases that match TRBD2. TRBV5-3 is recorded as an ORF, its role being uncertain. Losses at the gene ends were 3 bases for V and 3 bases for J; bases not matched to a gene: 5. The CDR3 extends over 16 amino acids. CDR3 amino acids: CARSSPGLADYNEQFF. The CDR3 nucleotides read TGTGCCAGAAGCTCCCCGGGACTAGCGGACTACAATGAGCAGTTCTTC.

This chain links TRBV6-5 with TRBJ1-1; D might be TRBD1 (6 bases). The V gene's germline CDR1 is MNHEY and CDR2 SVGAGI. CDR3 size: 13 residues. Trimming cost V 10 bases and J 1 base, with 13 bases left between them. This CDR3 reads CATSGGGNTEAFF. CDR3 nucleotides: TGTGCCACAAGCGGAGGGGGGAACACTGAAGCTTTCTTT.

This clone was counted at least ten times. The rearrangement joins TRBV2 to TRBJ1-1, with unresolved D. Trimming stripped 3 bases from V and 2 bases from J, with 4 bases between. This CDR3 region has 12 residues. Germline V gives CDR1 SNHLY, CDR2 FYNNEI. CDR3 amino acids: CASSEGNTEAFF. In DNA form, the CDR3 reads TGTGCCAGCAGTGAGGGAAACACTGAAGCTTTCTTT. Full variable domain (rest looked up from reference TRBV2 and TRBJ1-1): EPEVTQTPSHQVTQMGQEVILRCVPISNHLYFYWYRQILGQKVEFLVSFYNNEISEKSEIFDDQFSVERPDGSNFTLKIRSTKLEDSAMYFCASSEGNTEAFFGQGTRLTVV.

The CDR3 DNA reads TGCAGCGCACTTACAGGGTTTCCAAACTATGGCTACACCTTC. Protein sequence: CSALTGFPNYGYTF. The genes are TRBV29-1 and TRBJ1-2; weak D call: TRBD1 (6 bases). The CDR3 spans 14 residues. CDR1 and CDR2 (germline): SQVTM, ANQGSEA. V lost 7 bases to trimming and J lost 2 bases, with 17 bases between them.

This clone was counted only a few times. This sequence joins TRBV19 and TRBJ2-1; 11 bases fit TRBD2. CDR1 LNHDA and CDR2 SQIVND come from the germline V gene (reference sequence). This CDR3 contains 20 residues. V lost 10 bases to trimming and J lost 2 bases; unmatched junction nucleotides: 22. In DNA form, the CDR3 reads TGTGCCACCGCCCCAGGCGGGGGGTGGACTAGCGGGTCCCCCTACAATGAGCAGTTCTTC. It is translated as CATAPGGGWTSGSPYNEQFF.

The CDR3 nucleotides read TGTGCCAGCAGCCCCGAAGGCAGGTTCTCCTACGAGCAGTACTTC. Its protein product is CASSPEGRFSYEQYF. The chain is built from TRBV7-9 and TRBJ2-7; D is unresolved. V was clipped by 5 bases and J by 0 bases, with 14 bases between them. CDR1 and CDR2 from the germline V gene are SEHNR and FQNEAQ (reference sequence). This CDR3 has 15 amino acids.

The chain recombines TRBV4-2 with TRBJ2-7, with 10 bases identical to TRBD2. Germline values: CDR1 LGHNA, CDR2 YNFKEQ. V shed 1 base and J 2 bases; nucleotides not matched to a gene: 11. There are 18 residues in the CDR3. The CDR3 sequence: CASSQVALAGPRTYEQYF. Here the CDR3 DNA reads TGTGCCAGCAGCCAAGTAGCACTAGCGGGACCAAGGACCTACGAGCAGTACTTC.

In DNA, the CDR3 is TGTGCCAGCAGTCTAGCGGGGAGGTACGAGCAGTACTTC. Amino acids: CASSLAGRYEQYF. The chain is built from TRBV27 and TRBJ2-7; TRBD2 matches 9 bases. Trimming removed 5 bases from V and 4 bases from J; junction bases left unmatched: 3. This CDR3 region has 13 residues. CDR1 MNHEY and CDR2 SMNVEV come from the germline V gene (reference sequence).

This chain uses TRBV20-1 with TRBJ1-4; D is ambiguous. The CDR3 runs 10 residues. From germline, CDR1 is DFQATT and CDR2 SNEGSKA (reference sequence). Trimming took off 4 bases at V and 12 bases at J, with 9 bases between the two ends. CDR3: CSATRGELFF. The DNA for the CDR3 is TGCAGTGCTACCCGCGGGGAACTGTTTTTT.

The V call is TRBV10-3, the J call TRBJ2-3; no definite D call. Germline CDR1 is ENHRY and CDR2 is SYGVKD. V lost 2 bases, J lost 0 bases, and 15 bases lay in between. The CDR3 consists of 17 residues. DNA of the CDR3: TGTGCCATCAGTGAGGTTGGCGCGGATTCTAGCACAGATACGCAGTATTTT. Translated: CAISEVGADSSTDTQYF.

The chain has TRBV6-1 and TRBJ1-2; D remains unclear. Trimming took off 8 bases at V and 6 bases at J, with 7 bases between the two ends. Per germline, CDR1 MNHNS and CDR2 SASEGT. CDR3 length equals 10 residues. The CDR3, as DNA: TGTGCCAGCGAAGAACATGGCTACACCTTC. Translating gives CASEEHGYTF.

As regards this clone: Relative to the germline gene, one junction end is altered; a read error may explain this. The chain has TRBV28 and TRBJ2-1, with TRBD2 matching 9 bases. The germline gives CDR1 MDHEN, CDR2 SYDVKM. The CDR3 has 16 residues. The DNA for the CDR3 is TGTGCCAGCAGTTTAGGGACTAGCTCTTTCTACCATGAGCAGTTCTTC. It is translated as CASSLGTSSFYHEQFF.

The V and J genes are TRBV30 and TRBJ1-2, with D unresolved. The CDR3 sequence is 11 residues long. The germline V gene has CDR1 GTSNPN and CDR2 SVGIG (reference sequence). The ends were cut back, 4 bases at V and 4 bases at J, with 7 bases in the middle. The CDR3 reads CAWMVGYGYTF. CDR3 coding DNA: TGTGCCTGGATGGTTGGCTATGGCTACACCTTC.

V is TRBV4-3 and J is TRBJ2-1; D not resolved. Per germline, CDR1 LGHNA and CDR2 YSLEER. The CDR3 is 13 amino acids. Trimming removed 3 bases at V and 9 bases at J, with 12 bases between. As DNA, the CDR3 is TGCGCCAGCAGCCAGAGGCTTTTTGGTGAGCAGTTCTTC. This translates into CASSQRLFGEQFF.

The chain has TRBV29-1 and TRBJ1-4; D might be TRBD1 (5 bases). V lost 6 bases to trimming and J lost 5 bases, with 22 bases between them. Germline lookup yields CDR1 SQVTM and CDR2 ANQGSEA. The CDR3 is 16 amino acids. Written as DNA, the CDR3 is TGCAGCGTCCAGTTCCCCTATGGGACTACCAATGAAAAACTGTTTTTT. Its translation: CSVQFPYGTTNEKLFF.

V gene TRBV5-4 combines with J gene TRBJ2-7; the D gene is possibly TRBD2 (6 bases). V lost 1 base and J 5 bases, leaving 16 bases between the germline ends. This CDR3 is built from 15 residues. In germline, CDR1 is SGHNT, CDR2 YYREEE (reference sequence). CDR3 loop: CASSLWERGGDEQYF. CDR3 bases: TGTGCCAGCAGCTTGTGGGAGAGGGGAGGTGACGAGCAGTACTTC.

The genes are TRBV2 and TRBJ2-3; 9 nucleotides agree with TRBD2. This CDR3 is built from 18 residues. CDR1 and CDR2 from the germline V gene are SNHLY and FYNNEI. J lost 0 bases, V lost 6 bases, and 13 bases had no gene match. The CDR3 spells CASSLLAGTRSSTDTQYF. CDR3 in DNA: TGTGCCAGCAGCCTCCTAGCGGGGACGAGATCTAGCACAGATACGCAGTATTTT.

This clone was picked up one time. The chain joins TRBV9 to TRBJ2-3; the D gene is possibly TRBD2 (6 bases). CDR3 length: 17 amino acids. V lost 1 base and J 3 bases, leaving 18 bases between the germline ends. Germline assignment: CDR1 SGDLS and CDR2 YYNGEE. In DNA, the CDR3 is TGTGCCAGCAGCGTAAATCGGCGGGAATTGAGTACAGATACGCAGTATTTT. It translates to CASSVNRRELSTDTQYF.

The chain couples TRBV30 to TRBJ1-1; no firm D call. V lost 2 bases, J lost 1 base, and 8 bases lay in between. CDR1 GTSNPN and CDR2 SVGIG come from the germline V gene (reference sequence). CDR3 length equals 13 residues. CDR3 nucleotides: TGTGCCTGGAGTCTCCTGGGGAACACTGAAGCTTTCTTT. This translates into CAWSLLGNTEAFF.

The chain couples TRBV7-9 to TRBJ2-3, with 7 bases aligning to TRBD1. The trim removed 4 bases at V and 2 bases at J, leaving 9 bases unmatched. The CDR3 totals 16 residues. Looked up from germline, CDR1 is SEHNR and CDR2 is FQNEAQ (reference sequence). The CDR3 sequence is CASSSKTGRYTDTQYF. CDR3 DNA: TGTGCCAGCAGCTCAAAGACAGGGCGATACACAGATACGCAGTATTTT.

V usage is TRBV9 and J usage is TRBJ2-4; 8 bases agree with TRBD2. Per the germline V gene, CDR1 is SGDLS and CDR2 is YYNGEE. The CDR3 length is 16 residues. V lost 0 bases and J lost 3; bases outside the gene matches: 5. CDR3 protein: CASSVESGGVKNIQYF. In DNA form, the CDR3 reads TGTGCCAGCAGCGTAGAGTCGGGAGGGGTCAAAAACATTCAGTACTTC.

The chain carries TRBV4-3 and TRBJ2-7; D may be TRBD1 (6 bases). The germline V gene has CDR1 LGHNA and CDR2 YSLEER. The V end was cut by 3 bases, the J end by 3 bases, with 9 bases between. This CDR3 region has 13 residues. The CDR3 here is CASSHPGDYEQYF. CDR3 DNA: TGCGCCAGCAGCCACCCAGGGGACTACGAGCAGTACTTC.

The chain couples TRBV11-2 to TRBJ2-7, with 8 bases aligning to TRBD2. CDR1 and CDR2 from the germline V gene are SGHAT and FQNNGV. With 1 base clipped from V and 2 bases from J, the junction kept 4 bases outside the gene matches. CDR3 length: 15 amino acids. The CDR3 spells CASSLGMGLAYEQYF. CDR3 DNA sequence: TGTGCCAGCAGCTTAGGGATGGGACTAGCCTACGAGCAGTACTTC.

V and J are TRBV7-2 and TRBJ2-7; 10 bases agree with TRBD2. Germline V gene sequence: CDR1 SGHTA, CDR2 FQGNSA. Germline trimming cut 3 bases from V and 4 bases from J; bases unmatched to any gene: 9. The CDR3 extends over 16 amino acids. The DNA of the CDR3 is TGTGCCAGCAGCTTCGAGTTGGCTAGCGGGAGATACGAGCAGTACTTC. It yields the protein CASSFELASGRYEQYF.

J is TRBJ2-3 and V is TRBV7-6, with 7 bases lining up with TRBD2. This CDR3 comprises 16 residues. V dropped 5 bases and J dropped 3; count of bases not matched to a gene: 11. The germline V gene encodes CDR1 SGHVS and CDR2 FNYEAQ. In DNA, the CDR3 is TGTGCCAGCAGCCCCTATCCGGGAGGTGAAACAGATACGCAGTATTTT. Protein sequence: CASSPYPGGETDTQYF.

The gene calls are TRBV28 and TRBJ2-2, with 12 positions matching TRBD2. J gave up 6 bases and V 2 bases, and 4 bases lay outside the gene matches. Germline-derived CDR1 and CDR2 are MDHEN and SYDVKM. The CDR3 runs 16 residues. The CDR3 loop reads CASSLRLAGVSGELFF. CDR3 bases: TGTGCCAGCAGTTTAAGACTAGCGGGAGTTTCCGGGGAGCTGTTTTTT.

The chain uses TRBV9 and TRBJ2-2, with TRBD2 as a possible D gene (6 bases). Deletions cut 5 bases from V and 4 bases from J, with 12 bases between. In germline, CDR1 is SGDLS, CDR2 YYNGEE. This CDR3 region has 14 residues. DNA of the CDR3: TGTGCCAGCAGGAGGGAGGCGATCACCGGGGAGCTGTTTTTT. Protein sequence: CASRREAITGELFF.

The chain joins TRBV19 to TRBJ2-5, with TRBD1 identical over 11 bases. J was trimmed by 6 bases and V by 10 bases; bases with no gene match: 10. Germline lookup yields CDR1 LNHDA and CDR2 SQIVND (reference sequence). This CDR3 region has 14 residues. CDR3 amino acids: CATYPGTGGQTQYF. The DNA of the CDR3 is TGTGCCACGTACCCCGGGACAGGGGGGCAGACCCAGTACTTC. The variable domain in full, completed from reference TRBV19 and TRBJ2-5, reads DGGITQSPKYLFRKEGQNVTLSCEQNLNHDAMYWYRQDPGQGLRLIYYSQIVNDFQKGDIAEGYSVSREKKESFPLTVTSAQKNPTAFYLCATYPGTGGQTQYFGPGTRLLVL.